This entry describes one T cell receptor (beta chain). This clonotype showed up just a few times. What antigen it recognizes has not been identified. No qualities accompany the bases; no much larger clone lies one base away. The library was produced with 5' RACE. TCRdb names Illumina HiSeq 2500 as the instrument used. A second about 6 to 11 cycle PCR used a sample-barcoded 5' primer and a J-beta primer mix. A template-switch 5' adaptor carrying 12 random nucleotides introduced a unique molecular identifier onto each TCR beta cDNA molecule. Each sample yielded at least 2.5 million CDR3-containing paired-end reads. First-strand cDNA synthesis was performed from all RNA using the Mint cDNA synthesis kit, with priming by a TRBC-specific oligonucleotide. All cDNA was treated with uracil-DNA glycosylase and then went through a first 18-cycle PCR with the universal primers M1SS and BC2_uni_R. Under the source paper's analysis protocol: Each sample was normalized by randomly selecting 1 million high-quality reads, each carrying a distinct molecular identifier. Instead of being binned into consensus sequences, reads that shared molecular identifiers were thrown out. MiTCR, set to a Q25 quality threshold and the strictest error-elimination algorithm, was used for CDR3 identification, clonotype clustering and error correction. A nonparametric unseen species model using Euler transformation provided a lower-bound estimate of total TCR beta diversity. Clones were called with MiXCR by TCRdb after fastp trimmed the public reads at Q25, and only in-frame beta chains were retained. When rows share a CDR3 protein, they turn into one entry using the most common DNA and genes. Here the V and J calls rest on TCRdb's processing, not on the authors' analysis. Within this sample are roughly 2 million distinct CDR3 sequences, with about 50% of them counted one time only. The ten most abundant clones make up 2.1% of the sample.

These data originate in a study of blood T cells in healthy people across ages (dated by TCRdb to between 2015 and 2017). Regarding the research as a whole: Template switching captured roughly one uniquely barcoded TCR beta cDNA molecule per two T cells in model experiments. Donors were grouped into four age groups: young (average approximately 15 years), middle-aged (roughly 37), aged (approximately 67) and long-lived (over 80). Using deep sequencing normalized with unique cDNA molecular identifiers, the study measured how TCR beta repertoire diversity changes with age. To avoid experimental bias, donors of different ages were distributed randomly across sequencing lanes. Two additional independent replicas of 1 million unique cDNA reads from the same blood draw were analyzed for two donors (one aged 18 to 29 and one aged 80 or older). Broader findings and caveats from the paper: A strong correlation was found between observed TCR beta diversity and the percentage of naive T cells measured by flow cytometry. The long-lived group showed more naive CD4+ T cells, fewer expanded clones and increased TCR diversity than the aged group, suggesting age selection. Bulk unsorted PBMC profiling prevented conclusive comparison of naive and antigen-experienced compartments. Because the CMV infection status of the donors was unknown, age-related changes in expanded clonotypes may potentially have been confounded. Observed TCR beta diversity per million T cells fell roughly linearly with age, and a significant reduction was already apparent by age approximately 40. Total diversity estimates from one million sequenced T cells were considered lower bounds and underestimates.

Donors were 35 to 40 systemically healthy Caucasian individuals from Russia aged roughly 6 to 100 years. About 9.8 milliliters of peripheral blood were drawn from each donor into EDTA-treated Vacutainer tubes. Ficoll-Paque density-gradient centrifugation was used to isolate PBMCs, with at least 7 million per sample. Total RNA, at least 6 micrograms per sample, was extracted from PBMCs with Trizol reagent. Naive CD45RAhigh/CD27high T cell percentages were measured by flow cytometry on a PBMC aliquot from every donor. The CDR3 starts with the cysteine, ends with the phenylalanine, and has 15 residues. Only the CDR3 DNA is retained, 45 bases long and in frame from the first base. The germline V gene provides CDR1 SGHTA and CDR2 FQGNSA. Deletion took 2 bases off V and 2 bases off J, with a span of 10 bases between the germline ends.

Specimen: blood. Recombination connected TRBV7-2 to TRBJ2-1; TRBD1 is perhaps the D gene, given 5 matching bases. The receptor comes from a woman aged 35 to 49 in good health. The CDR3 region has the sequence CASSLQGSAYNEQFF. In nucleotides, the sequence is TGTGCCAGCAGCTTACAGGGCAGTGCCTACAATGAGCAGTTCTTC.